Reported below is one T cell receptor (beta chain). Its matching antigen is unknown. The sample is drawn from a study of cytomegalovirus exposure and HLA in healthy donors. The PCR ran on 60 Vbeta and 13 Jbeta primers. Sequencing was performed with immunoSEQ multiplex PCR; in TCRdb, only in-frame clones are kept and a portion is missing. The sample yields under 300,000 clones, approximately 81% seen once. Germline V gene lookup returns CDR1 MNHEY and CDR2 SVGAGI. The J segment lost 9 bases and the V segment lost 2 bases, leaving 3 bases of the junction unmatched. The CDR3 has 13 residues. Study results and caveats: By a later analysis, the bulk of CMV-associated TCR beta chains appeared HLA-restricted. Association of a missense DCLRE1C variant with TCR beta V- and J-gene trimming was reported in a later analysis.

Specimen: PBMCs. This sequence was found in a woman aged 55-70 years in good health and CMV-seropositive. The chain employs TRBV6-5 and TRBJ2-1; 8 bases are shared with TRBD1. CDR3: CASSYGQGGEQFF. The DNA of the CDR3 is TGTGCCAGCAGTTACGGACAGGGTGGTGAGCAGTTCTTC.